Below, 23 T cell receptor beta chains from the same sample are listed, as sequenced in a study of T cell responses to AZD1222 COVID-19 vaccine. The method was immunoSEQ multiplex PCR; TCRdb's version includes in-frame clones alone and lacks a portion of them. The sample consists of over 100,000 clones, approximately 91% of them appearing once. Source: peripheral blood, taken on day 0 of AZD1222 vaccination. The receptors stem from an adult in good health.

The table lists this clone with a count of one. The chain employs TRBV6-5 and TRBJ1-6; D uncertain. Germline V gives CDR1 MNHEY, CDR2 SVGAGI. This CDR3 spans 15 amino acids. V was trimmed by 0 bases and J by 7 bases, leaving 10 bases between them. Written as DNA, the CDR3 is TGTGCCAGCAGTTACTCGAGGAGCCGAAATTCACCCCTCCACTTT. This encodes CASSYSRSRNSPLHF.

The chain has TRBV7-8 and TRBJ2-1, with TRBD2 matching over 10 bases. CDR3 length: 20 residues. V lost 1 base, J lost 0 bases, and 12 bases stayed unmatched. Germline CDR1 and CDR2: SGHVS and FQNEAQ. The CDR3 loop reads CASSLEGLAGARSSYNEQFF. CDR3 in DNA: TGTGCCAGCAGCTTAGAAGGCCTAGCGGGGGCCCGGAGCTCCTACAATGAGCAGTTCTTC.

The chain is built from TRBV15 and TRBJ1-6; 10 bases are a match to TRBD1. The CDR3 contains 16 residues. Trimming at V came to 1 base and at J to 14 bases, leaving 11 bases not matched to a gene. Per the germline V gene, CDR1 is LNHNV and CDR2 is YYDKDF (reference sequence). The CDR3, as DNA: TGTGCCACCAGCAGAGTTTTGGACAGGGGGATTGGAGCCCTCCACTTT. Encoded protein: CATSRVLDRGIGALHF.

V usage is TRBV9 and J usage is TRBJ1-2; no firm D call. V dropped 5 bases and J dropped 0 bases, with 11 bases sitting between them. Germline values: CDR1 SGDLS, CDR2 YYNGEE. The CDR3 totals 14 residues. CDR3: CASRPDGTNYGYTF. For the CDR3, the DNA is TGTGCCAGCAGGCCCGACGGAACTAACTATGGCTACACCTTC.

The rearrangement uses TRBV5-6 and TRBJ2-2, with 7 nucleotides matching TRBD1. Germline CDR1 is SGHDT and CDR2 is YYEEEE. V shed 3 bases, J shed 4 bases, and the junction held 9 bases outside the gene matches. This CDR3 spans 16 amino acids. The CDR3 DNA follows: TGTGCCAGCAGCTCATCCGGGACAGCTTTCACCGGGGAGCTGTTTTTT. Amino acid sequence: CASSSSGTAFTGELFF.

This chain uses TRBV6-5 with TRBJ1-1; D unresolved. Trimming pared 7 bases from V and 3 bases from J, leaving 9 bases between. This CDR3 spans 12 amino acids. CDR1 is MNHEY, CDR2 SVGAGI, per germline. The CDR3 protein is CASTTPDTEAFF. The CDR3 coding sequence is TGTGCCAGCACCACGCCGGACACTGAAGCTTTCTTT.

V gene TRBV12-3 or TRBV12-4 combines with J gene TRBJ1-1; D is ambiguous. The CDR3 spans 13 residues. The V gene lost 4 bases and the J gene lost 1 base, with 7 bases spanning the gap. CDR3 loop: CASSYLTNTEAFF. The CDR3 DNA is TGTGCCAGCAGTTACCTCACGAACACTGAAGCTTTCTTT.

This chain links TRBV18 with TRBJ2-2, with a tentative D call TRBD1 (5 bases). The germline V gene encodes CDR1 KGHSH and CDR2 LQKENI. The length of the CDR3 is 16 residues. Between the trimmed V and J ends, which lost 1 base and 2 bases, there was a span of 11 bases. The CDR3 sequence: CASSPRVTGNTGELFF. The CDR3, as DNA: TGTGCCAGCTCACCACGGGTAACAGGAAACACCGGGGAGCTGTTTTTT.

This chain links TRBV19 with TRBJ2-7; no reliable D call. Trimming left V 3 bases short and J 0 bases short, with 9 bases between. Germline lookup yields CDR1 LNHDA and CDR2 SQIVND (reference sequence). This CDR3 region has 14 residues. This CDR3 is CASSIATSSYEQYF. In DNA, the CDR3 is TGTGCCAGTAGTATCGCAACGAGCTCCTACGAGCAGTACTTC.

The chain uses TRBV4-2 and TRBJ1-6; possibly TRBD1 for D (6 bases). Germline V lookup: CDR1 LGHNA, CDR2 YNFKEQ. This CDR3 has 20 residues. The V gene lost 2 bases and the J gene lost 0 bases, with 20 bases spanning the gap. The CDR3 here is CASSQSPLGGGSSYNSPLHF. CDR3 sequence (DNA): TGTGCCAGCAGCCAATCCCCCTTGGGGGGCGGAAGCTCCTATAATTCACCCCTCCACTTT.

This sequence joins TRBV6-5 and TRBJ1-3; D gene unclear. Trimming took off 2 bases at V and 0 bases at J, with 8 bases between the two ends. The CDR3 consists of 15 residues. CDR1 is MNHEY and CDR2 is SVGAGI in the germline V gene. In DNA form, the CDR3 reads TGTGCCAGCAGTTACCAGTCGAGCTCTGGAAACACCATATATTTT. Translating gives CASSYQSSSGNTIYF.

The rearrangement uses TRBV3-1 (or the pseudogene TRBV3-2) and TRBJ2-2; D may correspond to TRBD1 or TRBD2 (6 bases each). With 5 bases removed from V and 5 bases from J, the gap between germline ends came to 18 bases. Germline CDR1 reads LGHDT; CDR2 reads YNNKEL (reference sequence). This CDR3 spans 16 amino acids. The CDR3 DNA reads TGTGCCAGCAGCTCGACGGGGGCCCGGGGGACCGGGGAGCTGTTTTTT. Amino acid sequence: CASSSTGARGTGELFF.

The V call is TRBV28, the J call TRBJ2-3, with 10 bases aligning to TRBD2. The germline V gene encodes CDR1 MDHEN and CDR2 SYDVKM. The junction had 8 bases not matched to a gene; V was cut back by 6 bases and J by 5 bases. The CDR3 has 15 amino acids. The CDR3 protein is CASRSAGGWVDTQYF. CDR3 coding DNA: TGTGCCAGCAGATCAGCGGGGGGGTGGGTAGATACGCAGTATTTT.

This chain uses TRBV6-5 with TRBJ2-1; D not resolved. The V end lost 0 bases, the J end lost 6 bases, and 9 bases lay between the germline ends. Germline V gene data show CDR1 as MNHEY and CDR2 as SVGAGI. CDR3 length equals 14 residues. The CDR3 loop reads CASSYSASLNEQFF. CDR3 DNA: TGTGCCAGCAGTTACTCGGCTAGTCTCAATGAGCAGTTCTTC.

The chain employs TRBV5-8 and TRBJ2-1; no definite D call. The V end lost 3 bases, the J end lost 9 bases, and 19 bases lay between the germline ends. The CDR3 covers 15 residues. The germline CDR1 and CDR2 sequences are SGHTS and YDEGEE. The CDR3 is CASSSGVGSHSEQFF. Written as DNA, the CDR3 is TGTGCCAGCAGCTCTGGGGTAGGGTCCCACAGTGAGCAGTTCTTC.

This chain joins TRBV5-5 and TRBJ1-5; 11 bases are shared with TRBD1. Per the germline V gene, CDR1 is SGHKS and CDR2 is YYEKEE (reference sequence). The length of the CDR3 is 16 residues. J gave up 5 bases and V 0 bases, and 4 bases lay outside the gene matches. CDR3 in DNA: TGTGCCAGCAGCTTGGAAGGGGACAGGGGGGATCAGCCCCAGCATTTT. Translated, it gives CASSLEGDRGDQPQHF.

This clone appeared a single time. The V call is TRBV19, the J call TRBJ1-3; D is unclear. Between the trimmed V and J ends, which lost 8 bases and 4 bases, there was a span of 15 bases. This CDR3 has 14 residues. CDR1 is LNHDA, CDR2 SQIVND, per germline (reference sequence). This chain's CDR3 is CASRVHGDGNTIYF. The CDR3 nucleotides are TGTGCCAGTCGAGTCCACGGAGACGGAAACACCATATATTTT. The full variable domain, its missing parts supplied by reference TRBV19 and TRBJ1-3, is DGGITQSPKYLFRKEGQNVTLSCEQNLNHDAMYWYRQDPGQGLRLIYYSQIVNDFQKGDIAEGYSVSREKKESFPLTVTSAQKNPTAFYLCASRVHGDGNTIYFGEGSWLTVV.

The chain has TRBV6-5 and TRBJ1-1, with TRBD1 as a possible D gene (6 bases). The CDR3 has 12 amino acids. V lost 5 bases to trimming and J lost 5 bases, with 9 bases between them. Germline CDR1 reads MNHEY; CDR2 reads SVGAGI. CDR3 loop: CASSPGATEAFF. Written as DNA, the CDR3 is TGTGCCAGCAGTCCGGGGGCGACTGAAGCTTTCTTT.

This clone was counted once. The chain employs TRBV19 and TRBJ1-2, with D uncertain. This CDR3 is built from 12 residues. Germline V gene data show CDR1 as LNHDA and CDR2 as SQIVND (reference sequence). Trimming took 8 bases from V and 4 from J, leaving 11 bases between them. In DNA, the CDR3 is TGTGCCAGTTCGAGGGCGGGCTATGGCTACACCTTC. Residues: CASSRAGYGYTF.

CDR3 sequence: CASSLDGGNYGYTF. Written as DNA, the CDR3 is TGTGCCAGCAGCTTAGACGGGGGAAACTATGGCTACACCTTC. The chain couples TRBV7-2 to TRBJ1-2; possibly TRBD1 for D (5 bases). With 1 base removed from V and 2 bases from J, the gap between germline ends came to 8 bases. The CDR3 extends over 14 amino acids. The germline CDR1 and CDR2 sequences are SGHTA and FQGNSA.

This chain links TRBV28 with TRBJ1-5; 11 bases map to TRBD1. Trimming removed 8 bases from V and 0 bases from J; junction bases left unmatched: 9. The V gene's germline CDR1 is MDHEN and CDR2 SYDVKM. The CDR3 has 17 residues. CDR3: CASPPGTGGYSNQPQHF. CDR3 DNA: TGTGCCAGCCCCCCCGGGACAGGGGGGTATAGCAATCAGCCCCAGCATTTT. The full variable domain, completed using reference TRBV28 and TRBJ1-5, is DVKVTQSSRYLVKRTGEKVFLECVQDMDHENMFWYRQDPGLGLRLIYFSYDVKMKEKGDIPEGYSVSREKKERFSLILESASTNQTSMYLCASPPGTGGYSNQPQHFGDGTRLSIL.

The chain employs TRBV9 and TRBJ1-5; D not resolved. V was trimmed by 3 bases and J by 3 bases, leaving 10 bases between them. Germline loops: CDR1 SGDLS, CDR2 YYNGEE. The CDR3 totals 14 residues. The CDR3 is CASSAGLNNQPQHF. Written as DNA, the CDR3 is TGTGCCAGCAGCGCCGGATTGAACAATCAGCCCCAGCATTTT.

The chain carries TRBV7-2 and TRBJ1-1, with unresolved D. Trimming left V 5 bases short and J 8 bases short, with 15 bases between. The CDR3 spans 13 residues. From germline, CDR1 is SGHTA and CDR2 FQGNSA. The CDR3 reads CASSLVTVSEAFF. The DNA for the CDR3 is TGTGCCAGCAGCCTTGTAACAGTCTCCGAAGCTTTCTTT.